This entry concerns a single TCR beta chain. TCRdb's copy holds only in-frame clones and misses some; the assay was immunoSEQ multiplex PCR. The data hold approximately 45,000 clones, with 80% to 90% observed a single time. Germline CDR1 reads LNHDA; CDR2 reads SQIVND (reference sequence). V lost 6 bases and J lost 6, with 23 bases in between. This CDR3 comprises 17 residues. The sample belongs to a study of blood T cell repertoires in COVID-19. At the level of the study: The cDNA or gDNA used as material had been derived from T cells, B-cell-depleted T cells, or PBMCs.

The receptor's source is a woman aged 40 to 49 with acute or convalescent COVID-19. The gene calls are TRBV19 and TRBJ2-2; a weak D match, TRBD1 (7 bases). Sequencing was done on a sample of peripheral blood. The CDR3 is CASRRQGTGEISGELFF. The CDR3 nucleotides are TGTGCCAGTAGGAGACAGGGTACGGGGGAAATATCCGGGGAGCTGTTTTTT.